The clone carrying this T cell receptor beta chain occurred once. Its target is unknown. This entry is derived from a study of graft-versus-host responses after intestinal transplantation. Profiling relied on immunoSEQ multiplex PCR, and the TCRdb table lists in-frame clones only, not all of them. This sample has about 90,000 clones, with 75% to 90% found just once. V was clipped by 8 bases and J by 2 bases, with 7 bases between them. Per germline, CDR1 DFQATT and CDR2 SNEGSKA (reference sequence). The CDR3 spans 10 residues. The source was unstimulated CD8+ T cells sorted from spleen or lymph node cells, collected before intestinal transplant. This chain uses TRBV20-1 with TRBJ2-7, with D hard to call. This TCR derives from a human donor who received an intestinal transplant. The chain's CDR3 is CSTTPYEQYF. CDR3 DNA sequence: TGCAGTACTACCCCCTACGAGCAGTACTTC.